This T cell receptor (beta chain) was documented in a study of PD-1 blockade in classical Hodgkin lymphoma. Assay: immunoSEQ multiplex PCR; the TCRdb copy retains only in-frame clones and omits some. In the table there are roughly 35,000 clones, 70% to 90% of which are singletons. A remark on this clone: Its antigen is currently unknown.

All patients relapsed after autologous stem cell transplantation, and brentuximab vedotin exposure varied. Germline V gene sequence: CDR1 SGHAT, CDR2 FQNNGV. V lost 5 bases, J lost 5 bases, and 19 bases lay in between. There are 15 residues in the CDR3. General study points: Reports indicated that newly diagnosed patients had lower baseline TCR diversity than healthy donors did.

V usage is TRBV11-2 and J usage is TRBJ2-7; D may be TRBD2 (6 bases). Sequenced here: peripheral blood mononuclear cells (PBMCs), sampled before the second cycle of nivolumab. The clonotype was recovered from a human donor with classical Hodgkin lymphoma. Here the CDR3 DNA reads TGTGCCAGCAGCCCTCGCGGGGTCGGTTTTCACGAGCAGTACTTC. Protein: CASSPRGVGFHEQYF.